Listed here are 11 T cell receptor beta chains from one sample, sequenced in a study of shared clonotypes between healthy human individuals (TCRdb year 2020). The library was obtained by the immunoSEQ multiplex PCR assay. In TCRdb, the immuneACCESS table is reduced to in-frame sequences with V and J assigned. These tables do not hold every clone; where another copy was compared, an unresolved V gene accounts for under half, and the others remain unexplained. In all, the sample holds about 460,000 clones, and around 77% of those were seen once. The top ten clonotypes cover about 12% of the sample. Sequencing used PBMCs. The origin of the receptors is a middle-aged woman in good health. Some clones in this sample may be carry-over from other donors' samples.

Notes on this clone: A far larger clone is just one base off, so this is likely a read error. This chain connects TRBV7-2 to TRBJ1-1; D possibly corresponds to TRBD1 (5 bases). From germline, CDR1 is SGHTA and CDR2 FQGNSA. CDR3 length equals 14 residues. The CDR3 protein is CASSLRLSGTEALF. In DNA, the CDR3 is TGTGCCAGCAGCTTACGATTATCCGGGACGGAAGCTCTCTTT.

The rearrangement links TRBV28 to TRBJ1-4; D gene uncertain. V lost 9 bases to trimming and J lost 7 bases, with 12 bases between them. This CDR3 has 12 residues. Germline loops: CDR1 MDHEN, CDR2 SYDVKM. As DNA, the CDR3 is TGTGCCAGTGTATCGGGCGGTGAAAAACTGTTTTTT. Amino acids: CASVSGGEKLFF.

In the case of this clone: This CDR3 is also generated by other DNA sequences in the sample. J is TRBJ1-1 and V is TRBV9; D unclear. The CDR3 is 14 residues long. V gave up 0 bases and J gave up 1 base, with 7 bases separating them. Per the germline V gene, CDR1 is SGDLS and CDR2 is YYNGEE. CDR3 coding DNA: TGTGCCAGCAGCGTAGACAGCCCGAACACTGAAGCTTTCTTT. It specifies CASSVDSPNTEAFF.

Remarks on this clone: The same CDR3 can be traced to other DNA sequences in this sample. This chain links TRBV9 with TRBJ2-1; D possibly corresponds to TRBD1 (5 bases). The V and J ends lost 2 bases and 1 base respectively, with 10 bases between them. The CDR3 covers 15 residues. CDR1 SGDLS and CDR2 YYNGEE come from the germline V gene. CDR3 DNA sequence: TGTGCCAGCAGCGTGGAAGGGGATTCCTACAATGAGCAGTTCTTC. It translates to CASSVEGDSYNEQFF.

The chain is built from TRBV10-3 and TRBJ1-1; tentative D call: TRBD1 (6 bases). The CDR3 runs to 11 residues. The germline V and J ends were trimmed by 11 bases and 3 bases, with 10 bases remaining between them. Per the germline V gene, CDR1 is ENHRY and CDR2 is SYGVKD. DNA of the CDR3: TGTGCCGTACACAGGGACACTGAAGCTTTCTTT. Translation gives CAVHRDTEAFF.

The CDR3 DNA reads as TGTGCCAGCAGCACGGAGTGGAACACTGAAGCTTTCTTT. Translating gives CASSTEWNTEAFF. The V call is TRBV5-4, the J call TRBJ1-1; unclear D gene. Germline CDR1 is SGHNT and CDR2 is YYREEE (reference sequence). The CDR3 loop spans 13 amino acids. Trimming shortened V by 4 bases and J by 1 base, and 8 bases separated the two germline ends.

The chain is built from TRBV5-6 and TRBJ2-3; D is perhaps TRBD2 (6 bases). V lost 3 bases and J 7 bases, leaving 21 bases between the germline ends. CDR1 and CDR2 from the germline V gene are SGHDT and YYEEEE. This CDR3 spans 16 amino acids. In DNA, the CDR3 is TGTGCCAGCAGCTACCTTAGCGGACCTGTCGCATATACGCAGTATTTT. Protein product: CASSYLSGPVAYTQYF.

The gene calls are TRBV7-2 and TRBJ2-7, with 12 bases aligning to TRBD2. The CDR3 is made up of 15 amino acids. The J segment lost 3 bases and the V segment lost 2 bases, leaving 2 bases of the junction unmatched. In germline, CDR1 is SGHTA, CDR2 FQGNSA. The CDR3 region is CASSLLAGGDYEQYF. The CDR3 bases are TGTGCCAGCAGCTTACTAGCGGGAGGGGACTACGAGCAGTACTTC.

This chain joins TRBV9 and TRBJ1-4; the match to TRBD1 covers 8 bases. The CDR3 extends over 14 amino acids. Germline CDR1 SGDLS, CDR2 YYNGEE. Germline trimming cut 4 bases from V and 8 bases from J; bases unmatched to any gene: 7. As DNA, the CDR3 is TGTGCCAGCAGCCTCGGACAGGGAAGCGAAAAACTGTTTTTT. Its protein product is CASSLGQGSEKLFF.

The CDR3 nucleotides read TGCAGCGTTGTAGGACTAGCGGTACCTTACACAGATACGCAGTATTTT. Residues: CSVVGLAVPYTDTQYF. This sequence joins TRBV29-1 and TRBJ2-3; 10 bases fit TRBD2. Germline V lookup: CDR1 SQVTM, CDR2 ANQGSEA. V was clipped by 4 bases and J by 2 bases; unmatched bases: 9. The CDR3 is 16 amino acids.

This clone was observed a handful of times. This rearrangement joins TRBV19 to TRBJ2-7; 7 bases match TRBD1. The CDR3 sequence is 13 residues long. CDR1 and CDR2 from the germline V gene are LNHDA and SQIVND (reference sequence). Trimming took 4 bases from V and 6 from J; bases not matched to a gene: 6. The CDR3 DNA reads as TGTGCCAGTAGTAAGACAGGGAATCGCGAGCAGTACTTC. Amino acids: CASSKTGNREQYF. Using reference TRBV19 and TRBJ2-7 for the parts outside the CDR3, the full variable domain is DGGITQSPKYLFRKEGQNVTLSCEQNLNHDAMYWYRQDPGQGLRLIYYSQIVNDFQKGDIAEGYSVSREKKESFPLTVTSAQKNPTAFYLCASSKTGNREQYFGPGTRLTVT.